Following are 27 T cell receptor beta chains from one sample sequenced in a study of cytomegalovirus exposure and HLA in healthy donors. A multiplex PCR was run with 60 Vbeta primers and 13 Jbeta primers. Only in-frame clones appear in the TCRdb table, and some are missing; sequencing was by immunoSEQ multiplex PCR. The table lists about 160,000 clones, about 80% of them singletons. The source material was PBMCs. All receptors derive from a man aged 30 to 39 in good health and CMV-seropositive.

This clone was seen only a few times. CDR3 amino acids: CASSFGLSPNTIYF. CDR3 in DNA: TGTGCCAGCAGCTTCGGACTCTCTCCAAACACCATATATTTT. The chain uses TRBV5-6 and TRBJ1-3; unclear D gene. Germline V gives CDR1 SGHDT, CDR2 YYEEEE. V was clipped by 2 bases and J by 6 bases, with 12 bases between them. The CDR3 consists of 14 residues.

This clone has only one observation. The genes are TRBV7-7 and TRBJ2-5; TRBD2 matches at 14 bases. CDR3 length: 16 amino acids. The junction had 7 bases not matched to a gene; V was cut back by 5 bases and J by 5 bases. Germline V gene data show CDR1 as SSHAT and CDR2 as FNYEAQ (reference sequence). The DNA of the CDR3 is TGTGCCAGCAGCAAAGGACTAGCGGGGGGTGTGGAGACCCAGTACTTC. This translates into CASSKGLAGGVETQYF. The full variable domain, completed using reference TRBV7-7 and TRBJ2-5, is GAGVSQSPRYKVTKRGQDVTLRCDPISSHATLYWYQQALGQGPEFLTYFNYEAQPDKSGLPSDRFSAERPEGSISTLTIQRTEQRDSAMYRCASSKGLAGGVETQYFGPGTRLLVL.

This clone was counted only a few times. The J gene is TRBJ2-3, the V gene TRBV25-1; D possibly corresponds to TRBD2 (5 bases). This CDR3 spans 18 amino acids. Germline CDR1 and CDR2: MGHDK and SYGVNS. Trimming pared 1 base from V and 6 bases from J, leaving 23 bases between. CDR3 residues: CASSESLGAGPHEDTQYF. CDR3 sequence (DNA): TGTGCCAGCAGTGAATCACTAGGAGCAGGCCCCCACGAGGATACGCAGTATTTT.

The chain combines TRBV2 with TRBJ1-5; a possible D gene is TRBD1 (6 bases). The V gene lost 3 bases and the J gene lost 7 bases, with 16 bases spanning the gap. There are 15 residues in the CDR3. Germline values: CDR1 SNHLY, CDR2 FYNNEI. CDR3 in DNA: TGTGCCAGCAGTGATTGGATGGGGGCTTGGCAGCCCCAGCATTTT. Translating it yields CASSDWMGAWQPQHF.

This clone occurred once. The chain combines TRBV5-6 with TRBJ2-7, with a weak D call TRBD1 (6 bases). The germline V and J ends were trimmed by 4 bases and 0 bases, with 11 bases remaining between them. Germline loops: CDR1 SGHDT, CDR2 YYEEEE. The CDR3 runs to 14 residues. Here the CDR3 DNA reads TGTGCCAGCAGCAGTGGACAGATCTCCTACGAGCAGTACTTC. It codes for CASSSGQISYEQYF.

The V call is TRBV6-1, the J call TRBJ2-7, with 9 bases fitting TRBD1. V gave up 4 bases and J gave up 3 bases; unmatched junction bases: 7. Germline CDR1 reads MNHNS; CDR2 reads SASEGT. CDR3 length: 15 residues. The CDR3 reads CASSGLTGGFYEQYF. CDR3 in DNA: TGTGCCAGCAGTGGCTTGACAGGGGGATTCTACGAGCAGTACTTC.

This clone was observed a single time. The DNA for the CDR3 is TGTGCCAGCAGAGGACTGACCGTCACAGATACGCAGTATTTT. Amino acids: CASRGLTVTDTQYF. The gene calls are TRBV2 and TRBJ2-3; perhaps TRBD2 as D (5 bases). This CDR3 has 14 residues. Trimming pared 6 bases from V and 2 bases from J, leaving 12 bases between. From germline, CDR1 is SNHLY and CDR2 FYNNEI.

The chain has TRBV11-2 and TRBJ2-2; no clear D. Germline assignment: CDR1 SGHAT and CDR2 FQNNGV. CDR3 size: 14 residues. V lost 1 base to trimming and J lost 3 bases, with 6 bases between them. CDR3 protein: CASSLGTYTGELFF. The CDR3 DNA reads as TGTGCCAGCAGCTTAGGAACTTACACCGGGGAGCTGTTTTTT. The full variable domain, rest sourced from reference TRBV11-2 and TRBJ2-2, is EAGVAQSPRYKIIEKRQSVAFWCNPISGHATLYWYQQILGQGPKLLIQFQNNGVVDDSQLPKDRFSAERLKGVDSTLKIQPAKLEDSAVYLCASSLGTYTGELFFGEGSRLTVL.

In this sample, this clone turned up a few times. This chain uses TRBV10-1 with TRBJ2-1; D perhaps matches TRBD2 (5 bases). The CDR3 runs to 16 residues. The V and J ends lost 0 bases and 0 bases respectively, with 9 bases between them. Germline loops: CDR1 WNHNN, CDR2 SYGVQD (reference sequence). CDR3 coding DNA: TGCGCCAGCAGTGAGTCCTCTGGGAGCTCCTACAATGAGCAGTTCTTC. Translated, it gives CASSESSGSSYNEQFF.

The J gene is TRBJ1-4, the V gene TRBV4-3; D ambiguous. Germline V gives CDR1 LGHNA, CDR2 YSLEER. V dropped 4 bases and J dropped 0 bases, with 9 bases sitting between them. The CDR3 runs 15 residues. The CDR3 sequence: CASSPMGATNEKLFF. The CDR3 DNA follows: TGCGCCAGCAGCCCTATGGGAGCAACTAATGAAAAACTGTTTTTT.

A single count supports this clone. This chain uses TRBV29-1 with TRBJ2-1; 8 positions agree with TRBD2. The CDR3 totals 14 residues. Germline lookup yields CDR1 SQVTM and CDR2 ANQGSEA. V dropped 7 bases and J dropped 0; count of bases not matched to a gene: 5. This CDR3 is CSAPSGSSYNEQFF. Here the CDR3 DNA reads TGCAGCGCACCTAGCGGGTCCTCCTACAATGAGCAGTTCTTC.

The V gene is TRBV7-8, the J gene TRBJ2-7; a possible D gene is TRBD2 (5 bases). This CDR3 has 15 amino acids. The germline V gene encodes CDR1 SGHVS and CDR2 FQNEAQ. Trimming took off 4 bases at V and 0 bases at J, with 13 bases between the two ends. CDR3 DNA: TGTGCCAGCAGCTCGCGAGCGGTGCTCTCCTACGAGCAGTACTTC. This gives the protein CASSSRAVLSYEQYF.

This clone appeared a few times. This rearrangement joins TRBV19 to TRBJ1-2, with 7 bases lining up with TRBD1. Trimming removed 6 bases from V and 5 bases from J; junction bases left unmatched: 9. The germline gives CDR1 LNHDA, CDR2 SQIVND (reference sequence). The CDR3 sequence is 14 residues long. The CDR3 protein is CASSLDRQFYGYTF. CDR3 sequence (DNA): TGTGCCAGTAGCTTGGACAGGCAATTTTATGGCTACACCTTC.

The chain uses TRBV7-2 and TRBJ2-2; possible D gene TRBD1, 5 bases. This CDR3 spans 13 amino acids. CDR1 SGHTA and CDR2 FQGNSA come from the germline V gene. The germline V and J ends were trimmed by 5 bases and 6 bases, with 10 bases remaining between them. This chain's CDR3 is CASSETGPGELFF. In DNA, the CDR3 is TGTGCCAGCAGCGAAACAGGCCCCGGGGAGCTGTTTTTT.

This chain joins TRBV9 and TRBJ2-7; 9 bases are a match to TRBD2. Germline CDR1 SGDLS, CDR2 YYNGEE. V dropped 2 bases and J dropped 3; count of bases not matched to a gene: 6. There are 15 residues in the CDR3. As DNA, the CDR3 is TGTGCCAGCAGCGTCGCTAGCGGGGATAGCTACGAGCAGTACTTC. Protein sequence: CASSVASGDSYEQYF.

The J gene is TRBJ2-7, the V gene TRBV30; D is perhaps TRBD2 (6 bases). CDR1 is GTSNPN, CDR2 SVGIG, per germline (reference sequence). V gave up 3 bases and J gave up 5 bases, with 17 bases separating them. CDR3 length equals 14 residues. The CDR3 reads CAWRLTAGTHEQYF. DNA for the CDR3: TGTGCCTGGAGACTAACGGCGGGGACTCACGAGCAGTACTTC. The entire variable domain, with the rest obtained from reference TRBV30 and TRBJ2-7, is as follows: SQTIHQWPATLVQPVGSPLSLECTVEGTSNPNLYWYRQAAGRGLQLLFYSVGIGQISSEVPQNLSASRPQDRQFILSSKKLLLSDSGFYLCAWRLTAGTHEQYFGPGTRLTVT.

V and J are TRBV5-4 and TRBJ1-6; unclear D gene. The CDR3 is 14 amino acids. V lost 2 bases and J 6 bases, leaving 9 bases between the germline ends. Per germline, CDR1 SGHNT and CDR2 YYREEE (reference sequence). This chain's CDR3 is CASSFSGGNSPLHF. The CDR3 DNA sequence: TGTGCCAGCAGCTTTTCAGGAGGTAATTCACCCCTCCACTTT.

V is TRBV11-2 and J is TRBJ2-7, with D possibly TRBD1 on 5 matching bases. The CDR3 runs 15 residues. CDR1 and CDR2 (germline): SGHAT, FQNNGV. The germline V and J ends were trimmed by 4 bases and 4 bases, with 17 bases remaining between them. The DNA for the CDR3 is TGTGCCAGCAGCTCCGGTACAGGAAACCTGTACGAGCAGTACTTC. Translation gives CASSSGTGNLYEQYF.

This chain uses TRBV5-6 with TRBJ2-7; D is perhaps TRBD1 (6 bases). The germline CDR1 and CDR2 sequences are SGHDT and YYEEEE. Between the trimmed V and J ends, which lost 4 bases and 0 bases, there was a span of 14 bases. The CDR3 totals 15 residues. In nucleotides, the CDR3 is TGTGCCAGCAGCAGGGCGCAGGGGAGCTCCTACGAGCAGTACTTC. Translating gives CASSRAQGSSYEQYF.

The chain is built from TRBV11-2 and TRBJ1-4; D uncertain. The CDR3 consists of 12 residues. The V end lost 1 base, the J end lost 8 bases, and 5 bases lay between the germline ends. Per the germline V gene, CDR1 is SGHAT and CDR2 is FQNNGV. CDR3: CASSLGEEKLFF. The DNA for the CDR3 is TGTGCCAGCAGCTTAGGGGAGGAAAAACTGTTTTTT. The complete variable domain, with remaining parts taken from reference TRBV11-2 and TRBJ1-4, reads EAGVAQSPRYKIIEKRQSVAFWCNPISGHATLYWYQQILGQGPKLLIQFQNNGVVDDSQLPKDRFSAERLKGVDSTLKIQPAKLEDSAVYLCASSLGEEKLFFGSGTQLSVL.

The V gene is TRBV9, the J gene TRBJ2-5, with a weak D call TRBD1 (6 bases). This CDR3 contains 15 residues. Germline V gene lookup returns CDR1 SGDLS and CDR2 YYNGEE. Trimming stripped 3 bases from V and 0 bases from J, with 12 bases between. CDR3 sequence: CASSAIQGYQETQYF. CDR3 DNA sequence: TGTGCCAGCAGCGCCATACAGGGATACCAAGAGACCCAGTACTTC. Full variable domain (outside the CDR3, taken from reference TRBV9 and TRBJ2-5): DSGVTQTPKHLITATGQRVTLRCSPRSGDLSVYWYQQSLDQGLQFLIQYYNGEERAKGNILERFSAQQFPDLHSELNLSSLELGDSALYFCASSAIQGYQETQYFGPGTRLLVL.

The J gene is TRBJ1-5, the V gene TRBV2; perhaps TRBD1 as D (6 bases). CDR3 length: 14 residues. The germline CDR1 and CDR2 sequences are SNHLY and FYNNEI. Trimming took off 8 bases at V and 5 bases at J, with 16 bases between the two ends. CDR3 nucleotide sequence: TGTGCCAGCTCCCCCGAGGGGGTGTATCAGCCCCAGCATTTT. This codes for CASSPEGVYQPQHF.

This clone was seen just once. The genes are TRBV5-1 and TRBJ2-5; TRBD2 is a possible D gene (5 bases). Between the trimmed V and J ends, which lost 0 bases and 3 bases, there was a span of 15 bases. Germline CDR1 reads SGHRS; CDR2 reads YFSETQ. CDR3 length equals 16 residues. The CDR3 loop reads CASSLEVFGVKETQYF. CDR3 coding DNA: TGCGCCAGCAGCTTGGAGGTGTTCGGGGTAAAAGAGACCCAGTACTTC.

J is TRBJ2-7 and V is TRBV6-5, with 8 nucleotides matching TRBD1. Germline assignment: CDR1 MNHEY and CDR2 SVGAGI. With V trimmed by 9 bases and J by 3 bases, 1 base remained unmatched. The CDR3 has 11 amino acids. CDR3 coding DNA: TGTGCCAGTGGACAGGGCTACGAGCAGTACTTC. This translates into CASGQGYEQYF.

Concerning this clone: One junction end disagrees with the germline gene, perhaps due to a read error. The genes are TRBV5-1 and TRBJ1-2; the match to TRBD1 covers 11 bases. Per the germline V gene, CDR1 is SGHRS and CDR2 is YFSETQ. CDR3 length: 17 amino acids. CDR3 residues: CASSPGQGALGTYDYTF. For the CDR3, the DNA is TGCGCCAGCAGCCCTGGACAGGGGGCGCTTGGTACGTATGACTACACCTTC.

This clone appeared a few times. The rearrangement uses TRBV5-1 and TRBJ2-7; no firm D call. Germline V CDR1 and CDR2: SGHRS, YFSETQ. The CDR3 has 15 residues. The V and J ends lost 0 bases and 6 bases respectively, with 16 bases between them. CDR3 nucleotides: TGCGCCAGCAGCTTGGCTCAGACAATCGGTTCCGAGCAGTACTTC. Translated, it gives CASSLAQTIGSEQYF.

This clone was picked up one time. The CDR3 loop reads CASSSRDAAYEQYF. CDR3 bases: TGTGCCAGCAGCTCGCGGGACGCCGCCTACGAGCAGTACTTC. The rearrangement joins TRBV7-9 to TRBJ2-7; D might be TRBD2 (6 bases). Trimming took off 4 bases at V and 2 bases at J, with 12 bases between the two ends. Germline CDR1 is SEHNR and CDR2 is FQNEAQ (reference sequence). This CDR3 has 14 amino acids.